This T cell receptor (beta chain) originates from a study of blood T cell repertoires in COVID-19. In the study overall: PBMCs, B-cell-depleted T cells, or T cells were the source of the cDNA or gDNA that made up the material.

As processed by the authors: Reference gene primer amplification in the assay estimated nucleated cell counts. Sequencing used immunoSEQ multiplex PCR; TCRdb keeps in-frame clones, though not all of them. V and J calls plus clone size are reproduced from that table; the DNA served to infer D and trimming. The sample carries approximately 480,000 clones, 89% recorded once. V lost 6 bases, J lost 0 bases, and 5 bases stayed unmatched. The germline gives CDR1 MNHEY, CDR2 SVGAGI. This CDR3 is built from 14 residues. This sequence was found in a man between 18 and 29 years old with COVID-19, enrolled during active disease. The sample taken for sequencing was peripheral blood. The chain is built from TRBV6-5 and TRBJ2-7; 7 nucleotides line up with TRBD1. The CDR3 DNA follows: TGTGCCAGCAGCTTACAGGGGACCTCCTACGAGCAGTACTTC. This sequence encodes CASSLQGTSYEQYF.